Presented here are 25 T cell receptor beta chains from one specimen sequenced in a study of blood T cell repertoires in COVID-19. Libraries were prepared by immunoSEQ multiplex PCR; TCRdb keeps only in-frame clonotypes and omits some of them. This table has hundreds of thousands of clones, over 85% appearing once. The sequenced sample consisted of PBMCs or T cells enriched from blood (not recorded which). The origin of the receptors is a woman aged 25 to 39 with acute COVID-19.

V is TRBV27 and J is TRBJ2-7, with a tentative D call TRBD2 (5 bases). Per germline, CDR1 MNHEY and CDR2 SMNVEV (reference sequence). The germline V and J ends were trimmed by 3 bases and 3 bases, with 12 bases remaining between them. This CDR3 has 14 amino acids. CDR3 protein: CASSFGRGIYEQYF. Written as DNA, the CDR3 is TGTGCCAGCAGTTTCGGACGGGGAATCTACGAGCAGTACTTC.

V gene TRBV28 combines with J gene TRBJ2-5, with D possibly matching TRBD1 (6 bases). The V end was cut by 6 bases, the J end by 6 bases, with 14 bases between. Germline V lookup: CDR1 MDHEN, CDR2 SYDVKM. The CDR3 totals 13 residues. The CDR3, as DNA: TGTGCCAGCAGCTCCCCGGACAGAAAGACCCAGTACTTC. This sequence encodes CASSSPDRKTQYF.

The V call is TRBV6-2 or TRBV6-3, the J call TRBJ1-5, with a weak D call TRBD1 (5 bases). V was trimmed by 2 bases and J by 0 bases, leaving 23 bases between them. The CDR3 contains 20 residues. Looked up from germline, CDR1 is MNHEY and CDR2 is SVGEGT. The CDR3 bases are TGTGCCAGCAGTTACCACCAAGGGGAAGGTCCGATCTATAGCAATCAGCCCCAGCATTTT. This gives the protein CASSYHQGEGPIYSNQPQHF.

This clone was recorded only once. The rearrangement links TRBV12-2 to TRBJ2-5; the table's D call, TRBD2, was not checked against the DNA. TRBV12-2 corresponds to a pseudogene. The CDR3 runs to 17 residues. The CDR3 here is CASRLIRAGDIGETQYF. In DNA form, the CDR3 reads TGTGCAAGTCGCTTAATCCGGGCGGGGGATATCGGGGAGACCCAGTACTTC.

The V and J genes are TRBV7-2 and TRBJ2-3, with D maybe TRBD2 (7 bases). Germline V gene lookup returns CDR1 SGHTA and CDR2 FQGNSA. The CDR3 has 16 residues. The V end lost 1 base, the J end lost 2 bases, and 13 bases lay between the germline ends. CDR3 loop: CASSLVAGAFTDTQYF. The CDR3 DNA follows: TGTGCCAGCAGCTTAGTGGCGGGGGCCTTCACAGATACGCAGTATTTT. The variable domain in full, with the rest retrieved from reference TRBV7-2 and TRBJ2-3, is GAGVSQSPSNKVTEKGKDVELRCDPISGHTALYWYRQSLGQGLEFLIYFQGNSAPDKSGLPSDRFSAERTGGSVSTLTIQRTQQEDSAVYLCASSLVAGAFTDTQYFGPGTRLTVL.

The chain couples TRBV6-2 or TRBV6-3 to TRBJ1-1; 9 bases agree with TRBD1. Germline CDR1 is MNHEY and CDR2 is SVGEGT. This CDR3 is 19 amino acids long. The V gene end was trimmed by 4 bases and the J gene end by 5 bases; junction bases not matched to a gene: 20. CDR3: CASSWLRDRDFALGTEAFF. DNA for the CDR3: TGTGCCAGCAGTTGGCTGAGGGACAGGGATTTTGCGTTAGGGACTGAAGCTTTCTTT.

The rearrangement joins TRBV6-1 to TRBJ1-1; no firm D call. In germline, CDR1 is MNHNS, CDR2 SASEGT. With 2 bases removed from V and 5 bases from J, the gap between germline ends came to 15 bases. The CDR3 is 15 amino acids. The CDR3 DNA reads TGTGCCAGCAGTGAACCTCGGACGGGGAGAACTGAAGCTTTCTTT. It specifies CASSEPRTGRTEAFF.

The chain carries TRBV6-5 and TRBJ2-7; D perhaps matches TRBD2 (5 bases). V was shortened by 1 base and J by 2 bases, with 12 bases between the two germline ends. The CDR3 runs to 15 residues. Germline assignment: CDR1 MNHEY and CDR2 SVGAGI. The DNA for the CDR3 is TGTGCCAGCAGTTACTTAGGCGGGTTTACCTACGAGCAGTACTTC. Translated, it gives CASSYLGGFTYEQYF.

The rearrangement links TRBV3-1 (or the pseudogene TRBV3-2) to TRBJ2-5; maybe TRBD1 (6 bases). Germline CDR1 is LGHDT and CDR2 is YNNKEL (reference sequence). The CDR3 extends over 16 amino acids. Trimming left V 0 bases short and J 4 bases short, with 15 bases between. As DNA, the CDR3 is TGTGCCAGCAGCCAAGATAGGGGTACAGGGCGAGAGACCCAGTACTTC. It yields the protein CASSQDRGTGRETQYF.

CDR3 protein: CASSLGINRGPNSYEQYF. CDR3 nucleotide sequence: TGTGCCAGCAGCTTAGGGATAAACAGGGGGCCGAACTCCTACGAGCAGTACTTC. V is TRBV7-8 and J is TRBJ2-7, with 9 bases that match TRBD1. Unmatched junction bases numbered 10, after V lost 1 base and J lost 0 bases. Germline V gives CDR1 SGHVS, CDR2 FQNEAQ. The CDR3 extends over 18 amino acids.

The gene calls are TRBV27 and TRBJ1-2; 7 nucleotides agree with TRBD1. With V trimmed by 5 bases and J by 1 base, 7 bases remained unmatched. Germline values: CDR1 MNHEY, CDR2 SMNVEV (reference sequence). There are 15 residues in the CDR3. CDR3 loop: CASSLTGLNNYGYTF. The CDR3 DNA follows: TGTGCCAGCAGTCTGACAGGGCTTAATAACTATGGCTACACCTTC.

As DNA, the CDR3 is TGTGCCAGCAGACAGGGCTCCTACAATGAGCAGTTCTTC. This encodes CASRQGSYNEQFF. V gene TRBV6-5 combines with J gene TRBJ2-1; a possible D gene is TRBD1 (6 bases). The V end was cut by 6 bases, the J end by 0 bases, with 6 bases between. There are 13 residues in the CDR3. CDR1 and CDR2 from the germline V gene are MNHEY and SVGAGI.

This chain links TRBV28 with TRBJ1-5; D not certain. This CDR3 is built from 15 residues. Trimming stripped 7 bases from V and 0 bases from J, with 13 bases between. From germline, CDR1 is MDHEN and CDR2 SYDVKM. The CDR3 spells CASIMSTSSNQPQHF. CDR3 nucleotides: TGTGCCAGCATCATGAGTACTAGTAGCAATCAGCCCCAGCATTTT.

The chain links TRBV14 to TRBJ2-2, with TRBD2 matching over 12 bases. CDR3 length: 16 amino acids. Germline V lookup: CDR1 SGHDN, CDR2 FVKESK. J was trimmed by 4 bases and V by 4 bases; bases with no gene match: 4. This CDR3 reads CASSPPSGGATGELFF. As DNA, the CDR3 is TGTGCCAGCAGCCCTCCTAGCGGGGGGGCCACCGGGGAGCTGTTTTTT.

V usage is TRBV6-5 and J usage is TRBJ1-4; 7 bases match TRBD1. Germline V gene data show CDR1 as MNHEY and CDR2 as SVGAGI. Unmatched junction bases numbered 9, after V lost 0 bases and J lost 8 bases. The CDR3 runs 16 residues. The chain's CDR3 is CASSYSSDRAGEKLFF. As DNA, the CDR3 is TGTGCCAGCAGTTACTCTAGCGACAGGGCAGGGGAAAAACTGTTTTTT.

The gene calls are TRBV7-3 and TRBJ2-3, with 9 bases identical to TRBD1. Germline assignment: CDR1 SGHTA and CDR2 FQGTGA. V lost 1 base and J lost 2; bases outside the gene matches: 7. This CDR3 is built from 17 residues. CDR3 in amino acids: CASSLKAGTGLTDTQYF. In nucleotides, the CDR3 is TGTGCCAGCAGCTTAAAGGCCGGGACAGGGCTCACAGATACGCAGTATTTT.

The table lists this clone with a count of one. The chain is built from TRBV3-1 (or the pseudogene TRBV3-2) and TRBJ2-7; weak D call: TRBD2 (5 bases). The CDR3 spans 14 residues. The germline gives CDR1 LGHDT, CDR2 YNNKEL (reference sequence). Deletions cut 1 base from V and 6 bases from J, with 13 bases between. For the CDR3, the DNA is TGTGCCAGCAGCCAAGTAAGAAGGGCGGGCGAGCAGTACTTC. It specifies CASSQVRRAGEQYF.

The chain employs TRBV7-3 and TRBJ2-1; TRBD1 aligns across 8 bases. Losses at the gene ends were 3 bases for V and 3 bases for J; bases not matched to a gene: 7. The CDR3 runs to 16 residues. Germline loops: CDR1 SGHTA, CDR2 FQGTGA. CDR3 residues: CASSLEDGQGYNEQFF. CDR3 DNA sequence: TGTGCCAGCAGCTTGGAGGACGGACAGGGCTACAATGAGCAGTTCTTC.

Here the CDR3 DNA reads TGTGCCAGCAGCCCCGGGAGAGGTTCACCCCTCCACTTT. Its protein product is CASSPGRGSPLHF. J is TRBJ1-6 and V is TRBV7-8; D not certain. The CDR3 consists of 13 residues. The germline CDR1 and CDR2 sequences are SGHVS and FQNEAQ. Between the trimmed V and J ends, which lost 5 bases and 9 bases, there was a span of 11 bases.

The rearrangement uses TRBV6-5 and TRBJ2-7; the D gene is possibly TRBD1 (6 bases). The CDR3 sequence is 16 residues long. Per the germline V gene, CDR1 is MNHEY and CDR2 is SVGAGI. V lost 2 bases to trimming and J lost 3 bases, with 17 bases between them. The CDR3 nucleotides read TGTGCCAGCAGTTACAGTGTCAGGGGTGTTTACTACGAGCAGTACTTC. Amino acid sequence: CASSYSVRGVYYEQYF.

The chain carries TRBV12-3 or TRBV12-4 and TRBJ2-2; 7 bases agree with TRBD1. V was pared by 6 bases and J by 7 bases, with 5 bases of the junction left unmatched. The CDR3 length is 13 residues. This CDR3 is CASRGQLVGELFF. DNA for the CDR3: TGTGCCAGCAGGGGACAGCTGGTCGGGGAGCTGTTTTTT.

The DNA of the CDR3 is TGCGCCAGCAGCTTCGGGGGGGAGACGGCGGAAGAAGCTTTCTTT. It is translated as CASSFGGETAEEAFF. V usage is TRBV5-1 and J usage is TRBJ1-1; tentative D call: TRBD1 (5 bases). This CDR3 contains 15 residues. Deletions cut 2 bases from V and 8 bases from J, with 19 bases between. CDR1 and CDR2 from the germline V gene are SGHRS and YFSETQ.

The chain employs TRBV5-1 and TRBJ2-5; no firm D call. V lost 0 bases and J 1 base, leaving 7 bases between the germline ends. CDR1 SGHRS and CDR2 YFSETQ come from the germline V gene. The CDR3 extends over 14 amino acids. CDR3 nucleotide sequence: TGCGCCAGCAGCTTGGGGCAGATCCAAGAGACCCAGTACTTC. Amino acid sequence: CASSLGQIQETQYF.

This chain connects TRBV11-2 to TRBJ1-1; no clear D. The V end lost 5 bases, the J end lost 8 bases, and 12 bases lay between the germline ends. Germline CDR1 and CDR2: SGHAT and FQNNGV. The CDR3 runs to 12 residues. This chain's CDR3 is CASSPAAREAFF. CDR3 DNA sequence: TGTGCCAGCAGCCCGGCGGCCAGAGAAGCTTTCTTT.

The chain is built from TRBV30 and TRBJ1-1; possible D gene TRBD1, 5 bases. Germline lookup yields CDR1 GTSNPN and CDR2 SVGIG (reference sequence). The CDR3 runs 13 residues. V was clipped by 4 bases and J by 5 bases, with 14 bases between them. The chain's CDR3 is CAWNRHSGTEAFF. As DNA, the CDR3 is TGTGCCTGGAACAGGCACTCTGGGACTGAAGCTTTCTTT.